The text below deals with one T cell receptor (beta chain). It has no known antigen specificity. Base qualities were left out, and no much larger clone turns up one base away. The data belong to a study of shared clonotypes between healthy human individuals (dated by TCRdb to the early 2020s). Turning to the overall study: Three men and two women, aged 18 to 49 years, made up the cohort. For each donor, CD4 naive and CD4 memory were each given three plates, CD8 naive was given two plates, and CD8 memory was given one plate. To estimate repertoire size and how much clonotypes are shared between individuals, the study performed deep sequencing of blood TCR repertoires from about 5 healthy adults. Different laboratories and diverse techniques were used to prepare libraries and sequence TCR repertoires, to increase sequencing depth and limit assay-specific biases. Leukapheresis yielded between about 0.94 and 9 billion PBMCs per donor. The study at large found these results: Incomplete sequencing was indicated by rarefaction of sorted-subset datasets, despite the large sequencing depth. Sampling was restricted to blood, and TCR repertoires in tissues likely differ from the TCR repertoires found in blood. Compared with non-shared clonotypes, the clonotypes found in all four sorted-subset donors had higher generation probabilities. Based on pairwise subsampling, the degree of clonotype sharing among donors was expected to be affected by sequencing depth. The genetic and exposure-history diversity represented was limited by the small number of donors. Larger estimated clonotype richness was generally found for naive subsets than for memory subsets. When a few donors were compared, the shared fraction of clonotypes was about 5.4% for naive CD4, less than 4% for naive CD8, 2% to 2.5% for memory CD4, and approximately 0.4% for memory CD8.

CDR1 KGHSH and CDR2 LQKENI are derived from the germline V gene. The CDR3 measures 12 amino acids from cysteine to phenylalanine. The only DNA kept is the CDR3, 36 bases in frame from the first base. V gives up 7 bases and J gives up 8 bases, and the segment between their germline ends measures 12 bases. TCR CDR3 regions were amplified from genomic DNA by multiplex PCR using the deep immunoSEQ assay. Genomic DNA extracted from each cell subset was distributed evenly over all wells of several immunoSEQ 96-well plates, and each plate served as one replicate. For sorted subsets, around 200 ng genomic DNA, equal to 30,000 or so T cell genomes, was loaded into each replicate PCR. The purified libraries were quantified using a Qubit 3.0 fluorometer, sized with a Bioanalyzer 2100, and then quantified again using the KAPA Library Quantification kit. Every immunoSEQ 96-well plate was sequenced on a dedicated single-read 150-cycle Illumina NextSeq 550 flow cell. On the authors' methods: Because the immunoSEQ output included only junctional sequences and no quality scores, the filtering could not be the same as the filtering used for full-length reads. Sequences were annotated with PyIR, a Python wrapper for IgBLAST v1.9, using IMGT germline references to assign V/J genes and CDR3. Reads were filtered out if the reads had weak V/J assignments (E-value above 1e-6), no CDR3, stop codons, out-of-frame junctions, or ambiguous translated residues. V3J clonotypes were defined by identical inferred V gene, J gene, and CDR3 amino acid sequence. Percentage overlap between repertoires was computed as shared unique clonotypes divided by the size of the smaller repertoire. Repertoire richness was assessed with RTK rarefaction, the Chao1 estimator, and Recon v2.1 estimates of unobserved clonotypes. Generation probabilities for all TCRbeta clonotypes obtained by the gDNA method from a handful of donors were computed using OLGA. TCRdb mirrors the immuneACCESS table, restricted to in-frame sequences. Some clones are absent from its copies; in checked studies, under half trace to an unresolved V gene, and the reason for the others is unknown. D and trimming were read from the DNA, whereas the V and J calls and clone size are those reported in that table. The sample table contains approximately 1.1 million clones; only one count was recorded for about 80% of them. The ten largest make up under 0.65% of the sample.

The donors were healthy, HIV-negative adults who had no recently reported acute infections or vaccinations. All donors were Caucasian adults living in Nashville, Tennessee, USA. CD4+ T cells were enriched by magnetic negative selection; naive cells were then positively selected on CD45RA, and the negative fraction formed the memory subset. After blood collection by leukapheresis, PBMCs were isolated using Ficoll-Histopaque density gradient centrifugation and then cryopreserved in the vapor phase of liquid nitrogen. Analytical flow cytometry was used to check the purity and quantity of every magnetically sorted T cell population. Each sorted fraction had its genomic DNA isolated and then quantified by UV absorbance on a Nanodrop 2000c.

The sequence derives from a man between 18 and 29 years old in good health. Some clones in this sample may be carry-over from other donors' samples. Sequenced input: memory CD4+ T cells from PBMCs. The cell subset or site label, read with the paper, signifies: CD45RA-negative fraction. The rearranged chain carries TRBV18 and TRBJ2-1; the D gene is perhaps TRBD2, on 6 matching bases. The DNA sequence follows: TGTGCCAGCTTCGAAAGCGGGTATGAGCAGTTCTTC. It translates as CASFESGYEQFF.